This paragraph covers one T cell receptor (beta chain) sequence. Its specificity is unknown. This CDR3 region has 13 residues. CDR1 MNHEY and CDR2 SVGAGI come from the germline V gene. Investigators sorted each CD8+ T cell subset in triplicate, taking 300,000 or so cells each time. Within the CD8+ T cell compartment, naive cells were CD45RO-CCR7+CD27+CD95-. The data derive from a study of CXCR3-negative and CXCR3-positive naive CD8 T cells. Across the whole study: The total count of TRB reads reached 130 million to 150 million, and each library contributed about 1.5 +/- 0.3 million.

Study-wide findings and caveats: More hydrophobic TRB CDR3s were found in CXCR3-positive naive cells than in CXCR3-negative naive cells. The study found comparably high diversity in both naive subsets and much lower diversity in memory CD8+ cells.

5' RACE that incorporated UMI labels was used to prepare the TRB cDNA libraries. TCRdb re-called the 5' RACE reads and shows each CDR3 protein once, DNA omitted. Its clone listing holds around 88,000 distinct CDR3 sequences. The sequencing sample was made of naive CXCR3+ CD8+ T cells from blood. Subset indicated: CD45RO-CCR7+CD27+CD95- naive CD8+ T cells expressing CXCR3 (TNR3+). V usage is TRBV6-5 and J usage is TRBJ2-5; TCRdb proposes TRBD2, but this gene call is untestable without DNA. The clonotype originates from a human donor in good health. Some clones in this sample may be carry-over from other donors' samples. The CDR3 here is CASSSTSERTQYF.